Sequencing of this T cell receptor beta chain was carried out in a study of T cell repertoires in ileal Crohn's disease. Study-level information: About half of patients got postoperative therapy: approximately 12 thiopurines, some 19 anti-TNF. General study findings and limits: Every patient over 26.8% clonality showed endoscopic recurrence. Active smokers at surgery had more clonal expansions than non-smokers.

The CDR3 totals 15 residues. Looked up from germline, CDR1 is SQVTM and CDR2 is ANQGSEA. V lost 0 bases to trimming and J lost 4 bases, with 16 bases between them. This table comes from immunoSEQ multiplex PCR, and its TCRdb copy is limited to in-frame clones, with some not included. The data show 5,000 or so clones, 75% to 90% seen once. Patients were adults with ileal or ileocolonic Crohn's disease needing resection. As to this clone: Its antigen is unknown.

The sequencing input was ileal tissue. This sequence originates from an adult with Crohn's disease. V is TRBV29-1 and J is TRBJ2-7; possible D gene TRBD1, 6 bases. CDR3 amino acids: CSVEDRGTRPYEQYF. The CDR3, as DNA: TGCAGCGTTGAAGATCGTGGGACAAGGCCATACGAGCAGTACTTC.